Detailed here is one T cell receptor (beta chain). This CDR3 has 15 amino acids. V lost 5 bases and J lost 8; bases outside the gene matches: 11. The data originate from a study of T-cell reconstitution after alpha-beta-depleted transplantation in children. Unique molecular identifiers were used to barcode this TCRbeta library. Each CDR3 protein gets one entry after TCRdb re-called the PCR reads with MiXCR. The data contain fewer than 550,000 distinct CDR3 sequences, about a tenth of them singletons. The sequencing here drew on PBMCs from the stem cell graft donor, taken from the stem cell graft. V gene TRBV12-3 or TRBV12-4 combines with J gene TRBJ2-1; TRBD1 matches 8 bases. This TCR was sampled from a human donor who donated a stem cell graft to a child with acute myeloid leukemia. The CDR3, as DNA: TGTGCCAGCAGTCCACCGGGACAGGCTCTCGATGAGCAGTTCTTC. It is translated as CASSPPGQALDEQFF.